The 15 T cell receptor beta chains in this list originate from one sample, sequenced in a study of T cell responses to AZD1222 COVID-19 vaccine. The method was immunoSEQ multiplex PCR; TCRdb's version includes in-frame clones alone and lacks a portion of them. The sample consists of roughly 69,000 clones, 75% to 90% of them appearing once. The starting material was peripheral blood, obtained 28 days after the second AZD1222 dose. These receptors were taken from an adult who received the AZD1222 COVID-19 vaccine.

The rearrangement uses TRBV9 and TRBJ2-2; D remains ambiguous. V dropped 4 bases and J dropped 5 bases, with 18 bases sitting between them. The CDR3 totals 16 residues. CDR1 is SGDLS, CDR2 YYNGEE, per germline. CDR3 in amino acids: CASSKPRSLGTGELFF. The CDR3 bases are TGTGCCAGCAGCAAACCACGGTCACTTGGGACCGGGGAGCTGTTTTTT.

This clone was picked up one time. The rearrangement joins TRBV19 to TRBJ2-7, with D perhaps TRBD2 (6 bases). Trimming removed 0 bases at V and 3 bases at J, with 12 bases between. Germline V gene sequence: CDR1 LNHDA, CDR2 SQIVND (reference sequence). There are 15 residues in the CDR3. The CDR3 DNA reads TGTGCCAGTAGTATAGAGGGAGGAATTAACTACGAGCAGTACTTC. As protein: CASSIEGGINYEQYF.

This chain links TRBV13 with TRBJ1-6, with TRBD1 as a possible D gene (6 bases). CDR3 length: 14 residues. The V end lost 3 bases, the J end lost 4 bases, and 7 bases lay between the germline ends. The germline V gene encodes CDR1 PRHDT and CDR2 FYEKMQ (reference sequence). Written as DNA, the CDR3 is TGTGCCAGCAGCTTCACAGGGTATAATTCACCCCTCCACTTT. This encodes CASSFTGYNSPLHF.

This clone was found a few times. V and J are TRBV18 and TRBJ2-2, with D perhaps matching TRBD1 (5 bases). V was shortened by 4 bases and J by 3 bases, with 12 bases between the two germline ends. CDR1 and CDR2 (germline): KGHSH, LQKENI. The CDR3 loop spans 15 amino acids. The DNA for the CDR3 is TGTGCCAGCTCACTAGGGGTCCGAGACACCGGGGAGCTGTTTTTT. This encodes CASSLGVRDTGELFF.

V usage is TRBV9 and J usage is TRBJ2-1, with TRBD2 matching over 7 bases. With V trimmed by 4 bases and J by 0 bases, 4 bases remained unmatched. CDR3 length: 15 residues. Germline loops: CDR1 SGDLS, CDR2 YYNGEE. The CDR3 loop reads CASSSGVSSYNEQFF. CDR3 in DNA: TGTGCCAGCAGCAGCGGGGTAAGCTCCTACAATGAGCAGTTCTTC.

This chain joins TRBV7-9 and TRBJ1-2; unclear D gene. Germline V gene data show CDR1 as SEHNR and CDR2 as FQNEAQ (reference sequence). V lost 3 bases to trimming and J lost 0 bases, with 11 bases between them. The CDR3 totals 15 residues. The CDR3 DNA follows: TGTGCCAGCAGCTTGTCCCTCACCGCTAACTATGGCTACACCTTC. It codes for CASSLSLTANYGYTF.

This clone was seen a single time. V usage is TRBV29-1 and J usage is TRBJ1-1; D is possibly TRBD1 (6 bases). The ends were cut back, 4 bases at V and 1 base at J, with 10 bases in the middle. Per the germline V gene, CDR1 is SQVTM and CDR2 is ANQGSEA. This CDR3 spans 13 amino acids. The CDR3 loop reads CSVGTVQNTEAFF. The CDR3 DNA sequence: TGCAGCGTTGGGACAGTTCAGAACACTGAAGCTTTCTTT.

As concerns this clone: One end of the junction varies from germline; a read error may be responsible. The V call is TRBV6-4, the J call TRBJ2-7; 7 bases agree with TRBD1. Per germline, CDR1 MRHNA and CDR2 SNTAGT. CDR3 length: 15 amino acids. The CDR3 nucleotides are TGTGCCAGCAGTTACTCGACAGGGCACCCCTACGAGCAGTACTTC. It specifies CASSYSTGHPYEQYF.

This clone has just a few counts. The genes are TRBV12-3 or TRBV12-4 and TRBJ1-2; no firm D call. V was shortened by 1 base and J by 5 bases, with 8 bases between the two germline ends. The CDR3 is made up of 13 amino acids. CDR3 loop: CASSLVAQYGYTF. For the CDR3, the DNA is TGTGCCAGCAGTTTAGTGGCACAGTATGGCTACACCTTC.

V usage is TRBV9 and J usage is TRBJ1-4, with D perhaps TRBD1 (6 bases). The V gene lost 0 bases and the J gene lost 7 bases, with 13 bases spanning the gap. The CDR3 sequence is 15 residues long. Looked up from germline, CDR1 is SGDLS and CDR2 is YYNGEE. The CDR3: CASSVAGGRSEKLFF. For the CDR3, the DNA is TGTGCCAGCAGCGTAGCGGGGGGCAGGAGTGAAAAACTGTTTTTT.

The gene calls are TRBV27 and TRBJ1-1; 7 bases agree with TRBD1. Trimming at V came to 6 bases and at J to 5 bases, leaving 18 bases not matched to a gene. Per germline, CDR1 MNHEY and CDR2 SMNVEV (reference sequence). This CDR3 has 17 amino acids. The CDR3 loop reads CASRSLGRGRGGTEAFF. In DNA, the CDR3 is TGTGCCAGCAGGTCGCTTGGAAGGGGGCGAGGGGGTACTGAAGCTTTCTTT.

The chain has TRBV11-2 and TRBJ2-5; 13 bases line up with TRBD2. The length of the CDR3 is 15 residues. CDR1 is SGHAT and CDR2 is FQNNGV in the germline V gene. The ends lost 5 bases at V and 9 bases at J; junction bases unmatched: 9. The CDR3 DNA is TGTGCCAGCAGCAAGTCAGGACTAGCGGGGGCAGCCCAGTACTTC. Encoded protein: CASSKSGLAGAAQYF.

The V and J genes are TRBV7-2 and TRBJ1-5; 9 bases match TRBD1. The junction had 4 bases not matched to a gene; V was cut back by 5 bases and J by 2 bases. The CDR3 contains 15 residues. The germline gives CDR1 SGHTA, CDR2 FQGNSA. The CDR3, as DNA: TGTGCCAGCAGCACCCGGACAGGGGGCAATCAGCCCCAGCATTTT. This gives the protein CASSTRTGGNQPQHF.

The chain joins TRBV18 to TRBJ2-1, with TRBD2 identical over 14 bases. Germline V gives CDR1 KGHSH, CDR2 LQKENI. The CDR3 runs 16 residues. V dropped 3 bases and J dropped 7; count of bases not matched to a gene: 5. CDR3 DNA sequence: TGTGCCAGCTCACCGACGGGACTAGCGGGGGAAAATGAGCAGTTCTTC. Translating gives CASSPTGLAGENEQFF.

The chain joins TRBV7-8 to TRBJ2-7; possibly TRBD2 for D (6 bases). V was cut by 1 base and J by 3 bases, with 13 bases left in between. This CDR3 region has 15 residues. Germline V lookup: CDR1 SGHVS, CDR2 FQNEAQ. Here the CDR3 DNA reads TGTGCCAGCAGCTTAGGGAGGGACGGATTCTACGAGCAGTACTTC. Its protein is CASSLGRDGFYEQYF. The full variable domain, with the rest looked up from reference TRBV7-8 and TRBJ2-7, is GAGVSQSPRYKVAKRGQDVALRCDPISGHVSLFWYQQALGQGPEFLTYFQNEAQLDKSGLPSDRFFAERPEGSVSTLKIQRTQQEDSAVYLCASSLGRDGFYEQYFGPGTRLTVT.